This TCR beta chain was captured in a study of T cell responses to AZD1222 COVID-19 vaccine. The study's findings and limits: White British ancestry dominated among donors, who included more females, and clonal diversity was possibly underestimated. Spike-specific TCR breadth and depth both grew after two AZD1222 doses.

The repertoire was sequenced with immunoSEQ multiplex PCR; TCRdb's copy has only in-frame clones and lacks some. The data show more than 85,000 clones, roughly 92% seen once. Concerning this clone: Its target is unknown.

This CDR3 has 15 amino acids. The ends lost 2 bases at V and 7 bases at J; junction bases unmatched: 7. CDR1 and CDR2 (germline): MNHEY, SMNVEV (reference sequence). The chain has TRBV27 and TRBJ2-3; 9 bases are shared with TRBD1. The receptor comes from an adult who received the AZD1222 COVID-19 vaccine. Material: peripheral blood, obtained 28 days after the second AZD1222 dose. In DNA form, the CDR3 reads TGTGCCAGCAGTTTAGGGGACAGGGTGACGAATACGCAGTATTTT. As protein: CASSLGDRVTNTQYF.